This T cell receptor beta chain is from a study of immune cell composition in non-small cell lung cancer. In the study overall: Histologic subtype was mainly adenocarcinoma or squamous cell carcinoma. General study results and limits: Tumour-associated clones >0.5% occurred in approximately 31% of adenocarcinomas, less than 80% of squamous. Overall clonality, unlike maximal tumour-associated clone frequency, did not predict TIL reactivity.

For this clone: What it binds is unknown.

The V gene's germline CDR1 is SNHLY and CDR2 FYNNEI. The CDR3 runs 15 residues. Losses at the gene ends were 4 bases for V and 7 bases for J; bases not matched to a gene: 11. The normal lung sample lay at least 3 cm, and maximally far, from the tumour. Template was genomic DNA from frozen, unsorted single-cell suspensions. Clones were read by immunoSEQ multiplex PCR, and TCRdb kept only the in-frame ones, dropping some. The sample includes 5,000 or so clones, around 77% of them seen just once. The source material was non-adjacent lung tissue. This clonotype was obtained from a human donor with non-small cell lung cancer. The chain carries TRBV2 and TRBJ2-7; 9 bases align to TRBD2. CDR3 sequence reads: CASSGRLAVQREQYF. The DNA for the CDR3 is TGTGCCAGCAGTGGGCGACTAGCGGTCCAAAGGGAGCAGTACTTC. Full variable domain (missing parts from reference TRBV2 and TRBJ2-7): EPEVTQTPSHQVTQMGQEVILRCVPISNHLYFYWYRQILGQKVEFLVSFYNNEISEKSEIFDDQFSVERPDGSNFTLKIRSTKLEDSAMYFCASSGRLAVQREQYFGPGTRLTVT.